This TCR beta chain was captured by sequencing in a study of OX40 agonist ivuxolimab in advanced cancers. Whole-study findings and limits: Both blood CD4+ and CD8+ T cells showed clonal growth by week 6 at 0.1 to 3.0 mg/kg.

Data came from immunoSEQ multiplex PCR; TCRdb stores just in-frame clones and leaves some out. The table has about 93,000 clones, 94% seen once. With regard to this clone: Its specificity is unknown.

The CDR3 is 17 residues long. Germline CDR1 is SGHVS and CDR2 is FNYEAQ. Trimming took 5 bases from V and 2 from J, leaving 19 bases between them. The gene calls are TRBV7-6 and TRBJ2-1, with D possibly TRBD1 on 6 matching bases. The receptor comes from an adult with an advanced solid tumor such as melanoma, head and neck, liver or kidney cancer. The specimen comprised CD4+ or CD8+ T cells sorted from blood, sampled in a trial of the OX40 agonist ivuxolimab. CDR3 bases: TGTGCCAGCAGCAACCCCCAGGGGACCTCTCCCTACAATGAGCAGTTCTTC. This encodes CASSNPQGTSPYNEQFF.